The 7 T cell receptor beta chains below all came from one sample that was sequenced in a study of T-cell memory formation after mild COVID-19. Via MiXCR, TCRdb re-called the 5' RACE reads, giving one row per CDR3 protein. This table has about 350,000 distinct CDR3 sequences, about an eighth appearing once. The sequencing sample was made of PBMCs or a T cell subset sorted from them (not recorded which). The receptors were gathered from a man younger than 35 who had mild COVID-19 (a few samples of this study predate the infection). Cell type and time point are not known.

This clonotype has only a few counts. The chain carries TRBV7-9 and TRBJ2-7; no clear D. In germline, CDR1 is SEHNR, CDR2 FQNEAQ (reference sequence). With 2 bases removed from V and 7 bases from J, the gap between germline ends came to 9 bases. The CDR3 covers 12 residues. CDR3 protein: CASSLWLREQYF. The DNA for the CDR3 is TGTGCCAGCAGCTTATGGTTGCGGGAGCAGTACTTC.

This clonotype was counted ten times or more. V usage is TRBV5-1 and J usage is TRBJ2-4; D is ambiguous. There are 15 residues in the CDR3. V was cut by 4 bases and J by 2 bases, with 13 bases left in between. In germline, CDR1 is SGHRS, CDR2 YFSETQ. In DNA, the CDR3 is TGCGCCAGCAGCCCCGTAGTTGTTTCCAAAAACATTCAGTACTTC. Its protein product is CASSPVVVSKNIQYF. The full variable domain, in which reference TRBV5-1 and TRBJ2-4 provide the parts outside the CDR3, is KAGVTQTPRYLIKTRGQQVTLSCSPISGHRSVSWYQQTPGQGLQFLFEYFSETQRNKGNFPGRFSGRQFSNSRSEMNVSTLELGDSALYLCASSPVVVSKNIQYFGAGTRLSVL.

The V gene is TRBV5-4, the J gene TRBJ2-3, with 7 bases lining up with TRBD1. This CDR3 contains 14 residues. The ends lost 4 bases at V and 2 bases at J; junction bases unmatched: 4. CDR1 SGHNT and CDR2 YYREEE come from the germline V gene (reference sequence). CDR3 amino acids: CASSRGQFTDTQYF. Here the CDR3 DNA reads TGTGCCAGCAGCCGGGGACAGTTCACAGATACGCAGTATTTT. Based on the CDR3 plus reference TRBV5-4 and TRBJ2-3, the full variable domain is ETGVTQSPTHLIKTRGQQVTLRCSSQSGHNTVSWYQQALGQGPQFIFQYYREEENGRGNFPPRFSGLQFPNYSSELNVNALELDDSALYLCASSRGQFTDTQYFGPGTRLTVL.

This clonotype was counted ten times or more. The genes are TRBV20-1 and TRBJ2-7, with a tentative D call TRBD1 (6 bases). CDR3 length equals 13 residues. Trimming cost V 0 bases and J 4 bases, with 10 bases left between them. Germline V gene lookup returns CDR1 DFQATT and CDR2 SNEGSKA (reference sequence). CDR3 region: CSARDPRGYEQYF. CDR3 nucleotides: TGCAGTGCTAGAGATCCCAGGGGATACGAGCAGTACTTC.

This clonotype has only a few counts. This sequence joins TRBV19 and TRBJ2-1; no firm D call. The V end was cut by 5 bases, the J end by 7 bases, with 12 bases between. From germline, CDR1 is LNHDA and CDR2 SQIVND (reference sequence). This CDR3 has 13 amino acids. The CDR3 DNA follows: TGTGCCAGTAGTTATCCCACGAGGAATGAGCAGTTCTTC. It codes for CASSYPTRNEQFF.

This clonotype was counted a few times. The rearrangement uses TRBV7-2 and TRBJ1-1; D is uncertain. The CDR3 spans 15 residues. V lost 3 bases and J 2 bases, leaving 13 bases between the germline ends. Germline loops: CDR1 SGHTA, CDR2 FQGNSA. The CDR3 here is CASSFLTTGNTEAFF. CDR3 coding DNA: TGTGCCAGCAGCTTCCTTACGACGGGAAACACTGAAGCTTTCTTT.

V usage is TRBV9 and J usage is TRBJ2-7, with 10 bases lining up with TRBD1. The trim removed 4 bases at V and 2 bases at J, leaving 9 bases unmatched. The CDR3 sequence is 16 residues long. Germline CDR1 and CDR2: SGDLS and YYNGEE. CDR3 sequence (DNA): TGTGCCAGCAGCCCGCTGGGACAGGGGTTGCCCTACGAGCAGTACTTC. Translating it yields CASSPLGQGLPYEQYF. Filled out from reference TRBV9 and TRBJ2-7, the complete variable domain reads DSGVTQTPKHLITATGQRVTLRCSPRSGDLSVYWYQQSLDQGLQFLIQYYNGEERAKGNILERFSAQQFPDLHSELNLSSLELGDSALYFCASSPLGQGLPYEQYFGPGTRLTVT.